The 25 T cell receptor beta chains reported below all come from one sample, sequenced in a study of early T cells in non-severe SARS-CoV-2 infection. TCRdb processed the 5' RACE reads anew with MiXCR; each CDR3 protein has one entry. The sample holds tens of thousands of distinct CDR3 sequences, about an eighth seen once. The sample was whole blood. These receptors all come from an adult who was a healthcare worker with PCR-confirmed SARS-CoV-2 infection or an uninfected control (not recorded which).

The chain joins TRBV27 to TRBJ1-1; 9 positions agree with TRBD1. The length of the CDR3 is 15 residues. V lost 7 bases, J lost 8 bases, and 14 bases stayed unmatched. Germline V gene sequence: CDR1 MNHEY, CDR2 SMNVEV (reference sequence). The CDR3 protein is CASILTQGALFEAFF. CDR3 in DNA: TGTGCCAGCATATTGACACAGGGGGCGCTTTTCGAAGCTTTCTTT.

In its sample, this clonotype was seen a few times. The CDR3 DNA sequence: TGTGCCAGCAGCTTTATAGCGGGAGGGAGTGAGCAGTTCTTC. Translating gives CASSFIAGGSEQFF. The gene calls are TRBV7-2 and TRBJ2-1; 11 bases align to TRBD2. Germline-derived CDR1 and CDR2 are SGHTA and FQGNSA. CDR3 length equals 14 residues. With V trimmed by 3 bases and J by 9 bases, 4 bases remained unmatched.

In its sample, this clonotype ranks as medium-sized (0.01 to 0.1%). This chain connects TRBV7-2 to TRBJ2-7; D is undetermined. Looked up from germline, CDR1 is SGHTA and CDR2 is FQGNSA. The CDR3 is made up of 10 amino acids. The CDR3: CASSLKAGHV. The CDR3, as DNA: TGTGCCAGCAGCTTAAAGGCCGGGCATGTC.

This clonotype was picked up one time. The chain has TRBV12-5 and TRBJ1-1; D is undetermined. V was cut by 1 base and J by 6 bases, with 6 bases left in between. Germline-derived CDR1 and CDR2 are LGHNT and FRNRAP. CDR3 length: 12 amino acids. Written as DNA, the CDR3 is TGTGCTAGTGGTTTGGACCCCTCTGAAGCTTTCTTT. Protein sequence: CASGLDPSEAFF.

In its sample, this clonotype was seen many times. The rearrangement joins TRBV28 to TRBJ2-3; no firm D call. The CDR3 is 13 amino acids. Germline CDR1 and CDR2: MDHEN and SYDVKM. V was cut by 5 bases and J by 2 bases, with 8 bases left in between. CDR3 coding DNA: TGTGCCAGCAGTAGGGCTGACACAGATACGCAGTATTTT. This gives the protein CASSRADTDTQYF.

This clonotype showed up just a few times. V is TRBV11-2 and J is TRBJ1-1, with no clear D. The germline gives CDR1 SGHAT, CDR2 FQNNGV. V lost 7 bases and J 0 bases, leaving 12 bases between the germline ends. The length of the CDR3 is 14 residues. The CDR3 bases are TGTGCCAGCATCAAGACCCCGGTGAACACTGAAGCTTTCTTT. Its translation is CASIKTPVNTEAFF.

This clonotype has a count of ten or more. The chain combines TRBV5-1 with TRBJ2-3; no definite D call. Trimming shortened V by 5 bases and J by 6 bases, and 10 bases separated the two germline ends. Per germline, CDR1 SGHRS and CDR2 YFSETQ. The CDR3 covers 12 residues. The CDR3 DNA sequence: TGCGCCAGCAGAATAGAGGCGGATACGCAGTATTTT. Protein: CASRIEADTQYF.

The sample holds many counts of this clonotype. The V call is TRBV3-1, the J call TRBJ2-5, with 13 bases fitting TRBD2. Trimming took 4 bases from V and 1 from J; bases not matched to a gene: 3. Germline-derived CDR1 and CDR2 are LGHDT and YNNKEL (reference sequence). The CDR3 is made up of 16 amino acids. CDR3 residues: CASSRRTSGGQETQYF. DNA of the CDR3: TGTGCCAGCAGCCGACGGACTAGCGGGGGCCAAGAGACCCAGTACTTC.

This clonotype was detected many times. This chain uses TRBV29-1 with TRBJ1-4; TRBD1 might be the D (6 bases). The germline gives CDR1 SQVTM, CDR2 ANQGSEA. Trimming took off 7 bases at V and 2 bases at J, with 14 bases between the two ends. This CDR3 contains 14 residues. Here the CDR3 DNA reads TGCAGCGGCCAGTGGGGGGCGACTAATGAAAAACTGTTTTTT. This encodes CSGQWGATNEKLFF.

This clonotype has ten or more counts. Sequence at one end of the junction differs from germline and may be a read error. The chain recombines TRBV7-8 with TRBJ1-3; D remains unclear. The CDR3 totals 16 residues. CDR1 and CDR2 from the germline V gene are SGHVS and FQNEAQ. The CDR3: CASSLEASASENTIYF. The CDR3 DNA reads TGTGCCAGCAGCTTAGAGGCCAGCGCGTCTGAAAACACCATATATTTT.

This clonotype was counted between two and nine times. The rearrangement uses TRBV6-2 or TRBV6-3 and TRBJ1-1; D remains ambiguous. Trimming took 2 bases from V and 1 from J, leaving 5 bases between them. CDR1 is MNHEY and CDR2 is SVGEGT in the germline V gene. There are 13 residues in the CDR3. CDR3 protein: CASSYRRNTEAFF. The DNA of the CDR3 is TGTGCCAGCAGTTACAGGAGGAACACTGAAGCTTTCTTT.

In this sample, this clonotype turned up many times. The V gene is TRBV5-1, the J gene TRBJ2-7; 8 nucleotides line up with TRBD1. The CDR3 loop spans 14 amino acids. The junction had 5 bases not matched to a gene; V was cut back by 0 bases and J by 6 bases. Germline CDR1 is SGHRS and CDR2 is YFSETQ. The DNA of the CDR3 is TGCGCCAGCAGCTTGGAGGGCAGGGGGCCCGAGCAGTACTTC. Protein sequence: CASSLEGRGPEQYF.

The chain recombines TRBV12-3 or TRBV12-4 with TRBJ2-6; D possibly corresponds to TRBD1 (5 bases). This CDR3 has 14 residues. V dropped 4 bases and J dropped 3 bases, with 7 bases sitting between them. The CDR3 DNA is TGTGCCAGCAGTTCCAGGGATGGGGCCAACGTCCTGACTTTC. It translates to CASSSRDGANVLTF.

In its sample, this clonotype was seen a few times. At one end the junction does not follow the germline gene, possibly because of a read error. The rearrangement links TRBV28 to TRBJ1-3, with D possibly TRBD1 on 5 matching bases. This CDR3 is built from 15 residues. CDR1 MDHEN and CDR2 SYDVKM come from the germline V gene. The CDR3 DNA reads as TGTGCCAGCAGTTGGGGCGGTAACTCTGAAAACACCATATATTTT. Its translation: CASSWGGNSENTIYF.

J is TRBJ2-1 and V is TRBV2, with 9 nucleotides matching TRBD2. V lost 6 bases and J lost 5; bases outside the gene matches: 5. This CDR3 region has 14 residues. The V gene's germline CDR1 is SNHLY and CDR2 FYNNEI. CDR3 sequence: CASSALAGDNEQFF. DNA of the CDR3: TGTGCCAGCAGCGCTTTAGCGGGGGACAATGAGCAGTTCTTC.

This clonotype came up a few times. This chain connects TRBV30 to TRBJ2-1, with D tentatively TRBD1 or TRBD2 (5 bases each). The V gene's germline CDR1 is GTSNPN and CDR2 SVGIG (reference sequence). This CDR3 region has 16 residues. CDR3 DNA sequence: TGTGCGCTGGAGGCTCTGCAGGGACGATCCTACAATGAGCAGTTCTTC. Translation gives CALEALQGRSYNEQFF.

For this clonotype: The junction shows a germline mismatch at one end, possibly a read error. The V call is TRBV5-5, the J call TRBJ2-1; 13 positions match TRBD2. CDR3 length: 17 residues. Germline CDR1 SGHKS, CDR2 YYEKEE (reference sequence). CDR3 in DNA: TGTGTCAGCAGCCCTGGACTAGCGGGGGTATCCTACAATGAGCAGTTCTTC. Translating gives CVSSPGLAGVSYNEQFF.

The chain employs TRBV2 and TRBJ2-1; TRBD1 matches 8 bases. With V trimmed by 5 bases and J by 0 bases, 6 bases remained unmatched. This CDR3 spans 16 amino acids. Germline values: CDR1 SNHLY, CDR2 FYNNEI. As DNA, the CDR3 is TGTGCCAGCAGTTCGGACAGGGTGAACTCCTACAATGAGCAGTTCTTC. It codes for CASSSDRVNSYNEQFF.

The table lists this clonotype with a few counts. The chain is built from TRBV3-1 and TRBJ2-2; possible D gene TRBD1, 6 bases. V was cut by 4 bases and J by 0 bases, with 18 bases left in between. The CDR3 runs to 18 residues. Germline CDR1 LGHDT, CDR2 YNNKEL (reference sequence). The CDR3, as DNA: TGTGCCAGCAGCCCCTCTTTTGGACAGCTTACGAACACCGGGGAGCTGTTTTTT. Protein sequence: CASSPSFGQLTNTGELFF. Combining the CDR3 with reference TRBV3-1 and TRBJ2-2 gives the whole variable domain DTAVSQTPKYLVTQMGNDKSIKCEQNLGHDTMYWYKQDSKKFLKIMFSYNNKELIINETVPNRFSPKSPDKAHLNLHINSLELGDSAVYFCASSPSFGQLTNTGELFFGEGSRLTVL.

The chain couples TRBV27 to TRBJ2-7, with D perhaps TRBD1 (6 bases). CDR1 and CDR2 (germline): MNHEY, SMNVEV (reference sequence). This CDR3 comprises 16 residues. Trimming stripped 5 bases from V and 3 bases from J, with 20 bases between. The CDR3 nucleotides read TGTGCCAGCAGTCCATGGGGGCAGGGGAGAAGCTACGAGCAGTACTTC. As protein: CASSPWGQGRSYEQYF.

CDR3 nucleotide sequence: TGCAGTTCAGGCGGACTAGGTCACAATGAGCAGTTCTTC. Amino acid sequence: CSSGGLGHNEQFF. The rearrangement joins TRBV29-1 to TRBJ2-1, with TRBD2 matching 7 bases. Germline V CDR1 and CDR2: SQVTM, ANQGSEA. The length of the CDR3 is 13 residues.

The chain uses TRBV29-1 and TRBJ2-1; D assignment may be TRBD1 or TRBD2 (5 bases each). CDR1 is SQVTM and CDR2 is ANQGSEA in the germline V gene. Deletions cut 3 bases from V and 3 bases from J, with 6 bases between. The CDR3 covers 12 residues. The CDR3 DNA is TGCAGCGTTGAGGGGGACTACAATGAGCAGTTCTTC. Its protein product is CSVEGDYNEQFF.

The chain combines TRBV20-1 with TRBJ1-2, with no clear D. Trimming removed 6 bases at V and 4 bases at J, with 9 bases between. CDR1 DFQATT and CDR2 SNEGSKA come from the germline V gene (reference sequence). CDR3 size: 11 residues. The DNA for the CDR3 is TGCAGTGCCACTTGGGGCTATGGCTACACCTTC. Its translation is CSATWGYGYTF.

CDR3 bases: TGTGCCAGCAGCCAAATGGACCAGTCCTACAATGAGCAGTTCTTC. This translates into CASSQMDQSYNEQFF. The gene calls are TRBV3-1 and TRBJ2-1; D is uncertain. CDR1 and CDR2 (germline): LGHDT, YNNKEL (reference sequence). The length of the CDR3 is 15 residues. The germline V and J ends were trimmed by 2 bases and 1 base, with 9 bases remaining between them.

The rearrangement uses TRBV7-7 and TRBJ1-1; D remains unclear. The V end lost 1 base, the J end lost 1 base, and 10 bases lay between the germline ends. Looked up from germline, CDR1 is SSHAT and CDR2 is FNYEAQ (reference sequence). The CDR3 length is 15 residues. The CDR3: CASSLGAGANTEAFF. The DNA for the CDR3 is TGTGCCAGCAGCTTAGGGGCGGGCGCGAACACTGAAGCTTTCTTT.